Detailed here is one TCR beta chain. This entry comes from a study of blood T cell repertoires in COVID-19. Study-level background: The samples span acute and convalescent COVID-19 from the United States, Italy and Spain.

In the original workflow: Amplification from reference gene primers served as the basis for estimated nucleated cell counts. Clones were sequenced by immunoSEQ multiplex PCR, and TCRdb holds only the in-frame ones, with some missing. The V and J calls and clone size come from that table; D and trimming were worked out from the DNA. Of about 220,000 clones detected, less than 90% appear once; the ten largest clones hold 4.5% to 6%. Looked up from germline, CDR1 is SGHTS and CDR2 is YDEGEE. The CDR3 runs to 17 residues. Trimming took off 1 base at V and 1 base at J, with 15 bases between the two ends. The clonotype originates from a woman aged 60-75 years who had recovered from COVID-19. The J gene is TRBJ2-4, the V gene TRBV5-8; D unclear. The sample consisted of peripheral blood. CDR3 loop: CASSLRLLSVAKNIQYF. The CDR3 bases are TGTGCCAGCAGCTTGCGCTTACTATCGGTGGCCAAAAACATTCAGTACTTC.